This T cell receptor (beta chain) was found in a study of T cells in tuberculosis. Study in general: The T cells targeted glucose monomycolate, a mycobacterial lipid, via CD1B. Study-level results: T cells binding CD1B-GMM tetramer weakly possibly escaped the sort.

After thawing and overnight rest, PBMC were stained with GMM-loaded CD1B tetramer, viability dye and anti-CD3 for sorting. The CD1B tetramers carried C32 glucose monomycolate purified from Rhodococcus equi. Assay: immunoSEQ multiplex PCR; the TCRdb copy retains only in-frame clones and omits some. In the table there are approximately 59,000 clones, 88% of which are singletons. Sequencing used CD1b-GMM tetramer-negative cells sorted from PBMCs. The sequence came from an adult woman with latent tuberculosis.

The DNA for the CDR3 is TGTGCCAGCTGGGGGGGCCTCACAGATACGCAGTATTTT. As protein: CASWGGLTDTQYF. This chain connects TRBV2 to TRBJ2-3; weak D call: TRBD2 (7 bases). This CDR3 has 13 amino acids. Deletions cut 8 bases from V and 2 bases from J, with 11 bases between. Looked up from germline, CDR1 is SNHLY and CDR2 is FYNNEI.